Listed below are T cell receptor beta chains from one sample, sequenced in a study of blood T cells in healthy people across ages. One entry per CDR3 protein results from TCRdb running MiXCR on the 5' RACE reads. This table has 600,000 to 850,000 distinct CDR3 sequences, 40% to 45% appearing once. Sequencing input: blood. The source of these receptors is a woman aged 60-75 years in good health. CDR3s include the opening cysteine and the closing phenylalanine or tryptophan. D genes are given only for firm matches. Some rows have no size entry. The others give once, few or many, or a class for an expanded clone.

>TRBV7-7|NA|17|TRBD2|TRBJ2-1
CASSADSGGTNYNEQFF
TGTGCCAGCAGCGCAGATAGCGGGGGGACGAACTACAATGAGCAGTTCTTC
>TRBV29-1|NA|13|NA|TRBJ2-7
CSVAPTGSYEQYF
TGCAGCGTTGCCCCTACAGGAAGCTACGAGCAGTACTTC
>TRBV7-2|NA|15|TRBD2|TRBJ2-5
CASSSLAAGGETQYF
TGTGCCAGCAGCTCCCTAGCGGCGGGGGGAGAGACCCAGTACTTC
>TRBV5-1|few|19|TRBD2|TRBJ2-1
CASSLLGLAVTSSYNEQFF
TGCGCCAGCAGCTTGCTCGGACTAGCGGTTACTAGCTCCTACAATGAGCAGTTCTTC
>TRBV25-1|many|14|NA|TRBJ2-7
CASSVGGKRYEQYF
TGTGCCAGCAGTGTGGGAGGAAAGCGCTACGAGCAGTACTTC
>TRBV12-3/TRBV12-4|few|17|TRBD1|TRBJ2-6
CASSRDRGAAGANVLTF
TGTGCCAGCAGTAGGGACAGGGGAGCGGCTGGGGCCAACGTCCTGACTTTC
>TRBV29-1|many|13|TRBD2|TRBJ2-1
CSVGTSGYNEQFF
TGCAGCGTCGGGACTAGCGGGTACAATGAGCAGTTCTTC
>TRBV6-2/TRBV6-3|few|15|TRBD1|TRBJ1-1
CASSQTGAMDTEAFF
TGTGCCAGCAGTCAAACAGGGGCGATGGACACTGAAGCTTTCTTT
>TRBV6-2/TRBV6-3|NA|18|NA|TRBJ2-1
CASSYKGVLRKTYNEQFF
TGTGCCAGCAGTTATAAGGGGGTTTTGCGGAAGACCTACAATGAGCAGTTCTTC
>TRBV3-1|once|15|NA|TRBJ1-1
CASSLLPTRNTEAFF
TGTGCCAGCAGCCTACTCCCCACACGGAACACTGAAGCTTTCTTT
>TRBV28|few|14|TRBD1|TRBJ2-5
CASSYSGGKETQYF
TGTGCCAGCAGTTATTCAGGGGGCAAAGAGACCCAGTACTTC
>TRBV14|NA|15|TRBD1|TRBJ1-4
CASSHPGQVSEKLFF
TGTGCCAGCAGCCACCCTGGACAGGTTTCAGAAAAACTGTTTTTT
>TRBV19|NA|16|NA|TRBJ2-3
CASTTSPQDDTDTQYF
TGTGCCAGTACTACTAGCCCCCAGGACGACACAGATACGCAGTATTTT
>TRBV6-2/TRBV6-3|NA|15|TRBD2|TRBJ2-1
CASKPGLAGAGEQFF
TGTGCCAGCAAGCCCGGACTAGCGGGAGCAGGTGAGCAGTTCTTC
>TRBV25-1|NA|14|NA|TRBJ2-7
CASSDPGDLSEQYF
TGTGCCAGCAGTGACCCCGGGGACTTAAGCGAGCAGTACTTC
>TRBV7-3|NA|13|NA|TRBJ2-3
CASSGSGADTQYF
TGTGCCAGCAGTGGTAGTGGGGCAGATACGCAGTATTTT
>TRBV6-1|NA|15|TRBD1|TRBJ2-2
CASRRTGRNTGELFF
TGTGCCAGCAGAAGGACAGGGAGAAACACCGGGGAGCTGTTTTTT
>TRBV14|few|18|NA|TRBJ2-1
CASSQGGGGGPGYNEQFF
TGTGCCAGCAGCCAAGGAGGTGGAGGGGGCCCGGGTTACAATGAGCAGTTCTTC
>TRBV29-1|few|12|NA|TRBJ1-1
CSVLDGNTEAFF
TGCAGCGTTTTGGACGGGAACACTGAAGCTTTCTTT
>TRBV7-2|NA|15|NA|TRBJ2-1
CASSPPGTRFNEQFF
TGTGCCAGCAGCCCGCCCGGGACCCGGTTCAATGAGCAGTTCTTC
>TRBV28|NA|13|NA|TRBJ2-1
CASSSGVPNEQFF
TGTGCCAGCAGTTCCGGGGTACCAAATGAGCAGTTCTTC
>TRBV4-2|few|14|NA|TRBJ2-7
CASSQPDSRAEQYF
TGTGCCAGCAGCCAACCCGACTCCAGGGCTGAGCAGTACTTC
>TRBV2|many|13|NA|TRBJ2-3
CASSGPSTDTQYF
TGTGCCAGCAGTGGGCCTAGCACAGATACGCAGTATTTT
>TRBV5-1|NA|17|TRBD2|TRBJ2-3
CASSLGGTSRSTDTQYF
TGCGCCAGCAGCTTGGGGGGGACTAGCCGGAGCACAGATACGCAGTATTTT
>TRBV12-3/TRBV12-4|NA|12|NA|TRBJ1-5
CASSSAAGPQHF
TGTGCCAGCAGTTCCGCCGCAGGGCCCCAGCATTTT
>TRBV20-1|few|17|NA|TRBJ1-2
CSARERGGGSGNYGYTF
TGCAGTGCTAGAGAGCGGGGGGGCGGTTCTGGGAACTATGGCTACACCTTC
>TRBV6-6|once|14|NA|TRBJ2-2
CASTPGLGTGELFF
TGTGCCAGCACACCAGGTTTGGGCACCGGGGAGCTGTTTTTT